Reported below is one T cell receptor (beta chain). Antigen specificity is unknown. In each case, RNA was isolated and then reverse transcribed into cDNA as the sequencing template. Sequencing was performed with immunoSEQ multiplex PCR; in TCRdb, only in-frame clones are kept and a portion is missing. There are tens of thousands of clones in the sample; 40% to 50% occur only once, and roughly 51% lies in the top ten. This specimen comes from a study of CD8+ T cells in alopecia areata. Study-wide results and limits: The study found higher clonality in lesional than normal scalp, especially in alopecia totalis/universalis. Among the cells sequenced in scalp samples are also the resident alphabeta T cells of normal skin. With patients, TCR sharing proved less clear than in mice, a difference possibly related to HLA.

Trimming at V came to 4 bases and at J to 5 bases, leaving 8 bases not matched to a gene. The CDR3 is 14 amino acids. From germline, CDR1 is SGHDT and CDR2 YYEEEE. J is TRBJ2-7 and V is TRBV5-6, with 8 bases fitting TRBD1. The sample was NKG2D-low CD8+ T cells sorted from blood. The sequence was obtained from a human donor with alopecia areata. This CDR3 reads CASSPDRGRDEQYF. The CDR3 DNA reads TGTGCCAGCAGCCCTGACAGGGGACGGGACGAGCAGTACTTC. The full variable domain, with the rest looked up from reference TRBV5-6 and TRBJ2-7, is DAGVTQSPTHLIKTRGQQVTLRCSPKSGHDTVSWYQQALGQGPQFIFQYYEEEERQRGNFPDRFSGHQFPNYSSELNVNALLLGDSALYLCASSPDRGRDEQYFGPGTRLTVT.